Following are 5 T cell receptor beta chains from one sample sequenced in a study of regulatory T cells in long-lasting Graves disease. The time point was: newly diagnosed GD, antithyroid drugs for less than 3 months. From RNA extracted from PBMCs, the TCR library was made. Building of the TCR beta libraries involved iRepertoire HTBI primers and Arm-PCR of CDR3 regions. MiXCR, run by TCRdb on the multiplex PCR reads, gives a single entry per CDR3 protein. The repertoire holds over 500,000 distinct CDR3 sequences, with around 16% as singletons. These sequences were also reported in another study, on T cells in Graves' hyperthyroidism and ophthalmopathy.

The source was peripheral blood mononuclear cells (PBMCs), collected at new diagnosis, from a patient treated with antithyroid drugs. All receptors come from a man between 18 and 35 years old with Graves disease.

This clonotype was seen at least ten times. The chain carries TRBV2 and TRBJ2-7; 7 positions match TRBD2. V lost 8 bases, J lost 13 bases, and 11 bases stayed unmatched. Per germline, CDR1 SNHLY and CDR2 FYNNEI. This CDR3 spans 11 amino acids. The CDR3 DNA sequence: TGTGCCAGCCGCTTAGCGGGTCCTACCTACTTC. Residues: CASRLAGPTYF. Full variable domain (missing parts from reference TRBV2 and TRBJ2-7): EPEVTQTPSHQVTQMGQEVILRCVPISNHLYFYWYRQILGQKVEFLVSFYNNEISEKSEIFDDQFSVERPDGSNFTLKIRSTKLEDSAMYFCASRLAGPTYFGPGTRLTVT.

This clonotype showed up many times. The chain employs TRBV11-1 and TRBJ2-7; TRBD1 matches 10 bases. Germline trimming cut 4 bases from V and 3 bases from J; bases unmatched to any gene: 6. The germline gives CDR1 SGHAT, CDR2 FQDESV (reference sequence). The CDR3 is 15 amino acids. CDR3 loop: CASSYTGTGDYEQYF. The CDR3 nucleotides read TGTGCCAGCAGCTACACCGGGACAGGGGACTACGAGCAGTACTTC. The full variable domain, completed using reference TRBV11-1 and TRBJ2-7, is EAEVAQSPRYKITEKSQAVAFWCDPISGHATLYWYRQILGQGPELLVQFQDESVVDDSQLPKDRFSAERLKGVDSTLKIQPAELGDSAMYLCASSYTGTGDYEQYFGPGTRLTVT.

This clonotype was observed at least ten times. The CDR3: CAISESQDSYEQYF. CDR3 sequence (DNA): TGTGCCATCAGTGAGTCTCAGGACTCCTACGAGCAGTACTTC. The chain combines TRBV10-3 with TRBJ2-7, with D hard to call. Trimming left V 0 bases short and J 0 bases short, with 6 bases between. Germline V CDR1 and CDR2: ENHRY, SYGVKD. This CDR3 has 14 amino acids.

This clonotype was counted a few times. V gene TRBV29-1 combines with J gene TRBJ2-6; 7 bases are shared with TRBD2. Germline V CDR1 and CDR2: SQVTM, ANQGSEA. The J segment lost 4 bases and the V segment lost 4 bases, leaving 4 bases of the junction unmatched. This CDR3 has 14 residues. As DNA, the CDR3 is TGCAGCGTTGTCCGGGGGGAAGGGGCCAACGTCCTGACTTTC. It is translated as CSVVRGEGANVLTF.

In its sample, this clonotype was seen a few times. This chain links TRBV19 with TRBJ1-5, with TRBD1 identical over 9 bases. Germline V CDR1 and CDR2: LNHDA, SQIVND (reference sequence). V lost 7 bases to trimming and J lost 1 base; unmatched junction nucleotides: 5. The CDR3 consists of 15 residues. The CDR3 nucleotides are TGTGCCAGTAACCCGGACAGGGGAAGCAATCAGCCCCAGCATTTT. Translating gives CASNPDRGSNQPQHF.